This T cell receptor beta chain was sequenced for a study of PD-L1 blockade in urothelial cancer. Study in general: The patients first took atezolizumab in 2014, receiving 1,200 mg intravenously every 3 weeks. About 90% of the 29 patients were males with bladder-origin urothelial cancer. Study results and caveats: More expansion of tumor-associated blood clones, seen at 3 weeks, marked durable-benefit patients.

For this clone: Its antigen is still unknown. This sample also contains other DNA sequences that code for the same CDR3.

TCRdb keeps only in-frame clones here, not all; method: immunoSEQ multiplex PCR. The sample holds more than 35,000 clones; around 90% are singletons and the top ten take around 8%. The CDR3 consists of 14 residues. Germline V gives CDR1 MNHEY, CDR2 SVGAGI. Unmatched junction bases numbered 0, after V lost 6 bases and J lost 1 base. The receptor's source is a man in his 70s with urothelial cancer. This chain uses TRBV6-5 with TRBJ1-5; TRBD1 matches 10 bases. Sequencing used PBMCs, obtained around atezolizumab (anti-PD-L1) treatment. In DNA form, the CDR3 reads TGTGCCAGCAGGGGACAGGGGAGCAATCAGCCCCAGCATTTT. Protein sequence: CASRGQGSNQPQHF.